A selection of T cell receptor beta chains follows, all from one sample in a study of blood T cell repertoires in COVID-19. TCRdb's table, derived via immunoSEQ multiplex PCR, lists solely in-frame clones and lacks some. The top ten clones hold roughly 8% of a sample with roughly 180,000 clones, approximately 85% of them seen once. Sequencing used peripheral blood. Receptors were obtained from a woman aged 60-70 years with acute or convalescent COVID-19. Both conserved end residues are part of each CDR3. The D gene is left open where the match is weak. Some rows mark clone size as missing; the rest say once, few, many or name a class of expanded clone.

D	J	length	V	size	DNA	CDR3
TRBD2	TRBJ2-2	16	TRBV7-6	NA	TGTGCCAGCAGCGACGGACTAGCGGGAGTCACCGGGGAGCTGTTTTTT	CASSDGLAGVTGELFF
NA	TRBJ2-3	14	TRBV27	few	TGTGCCAGCAGGCGGCTAGCGTCCACAGATACGCAGTATTTT	CASRRLASTDTQYF
TRBD2	TRBJ2-1	15	TRBV19	NA	TGTGCCAGTAGCCCCGGGACTAGCCGGTACAATGAGCAGTTCTTC	CASSPGTSRYNEQFF
TRBD1	TRBJ1-4	14	TRBV28	NA	TGTGCCAGCAGTTTAGGGACAGGGATTGAAAAACTGTTTTTT	CASSLGTGIEKLFF
NA	TRBJ2-1	15	TRBV10-2	NA	TGCGCCAGCAGTGAGTCCGCGCTACTCGTCAATGAGCAGTTCTTC	CASSESALLVNEQFF
TRBD1	TRBJ2-4	18	TRBV2	NA	TGTGCCAGCAGGACCGGGACAGGGGCGCCCGGGGCCAAAAACATTCAGTACTTC	CASRTGTGAPGAKNIQYF
TRBD2	TRBJ2-3	16	TRBV5-8	NA	TGTGCCAGCAGTTCCCCGGGACTAGGTATTTCAGATACGCAGTATTTT	CASSSPGLGISDTQYF
TRBD2	TRBJ2-1	15	TRBV7-6	once	TGTGCCAGCAGCATGGGACTAGCGGGGATAACTGAGCAGTTCTTC	CASSMGLAGITEQFF
TRBD2	TRBJ2-2	16	TRBV3-1/TRBV3-2	NA	TGTGCCAGCAGTTACCCTAGCGGAGACTACACCGGGGAGCTGTTTTTT	CASSYPSGDYTGELFF
NA	TRBJ1-3	15	TRBV7-2	NA	TGTGCCAGCAGCTTTGACAGGCGCTCTGGAAACACCATATATTTT	CASSFDRRSGNTIYF
NA	TRBJ1-4	13	TRBV6-5	NA	TGTGCCAGCCGCCGGTCCTTGAATGAAAAACTGTTTTTT	CASRRSLNEKLFF
TRBD2	TRBJ2-1	15	TRBV2	NA	TGTGCCAGCAGTTCGCGGGGGGTGGTCTACAATGAGCAGTTCTTC	CASSSRGVVYNEQFF
NA	TRBJ1-1	15	TRBV18	NA	TGTGCCAGCTCACCATTCATGGGGGCGAATTTTGTGGCTTTCTTT	CASSPFMGANFVAFF